The 17 T cell receptor beta chains below all came from one sample that was sequenced in a study of blood T cell repertoires in COVID-19. The repertoire was sequenced with immunoSEQ multiplex PCR; TCRdb's copy has only in-frame clones and lacks some. Of a few hundred thousand clones in the sample, 85% to 90% were seen once. The sample comprised peripheral blood. These receptors all come from a man older than 75 with acute or convalescent COVID-19.

The chain uses TRBV2 and TRBJ2-3; weak D call: TRBD2 (6 bases). Trimming pared 4 bases from V and 1 base from J, leaving 12 bases between. The CDR3 runs 15 residues. From germline, CDR1 is SNHLY and CDR2 FYNNEI. The CDR3 here is CASSVEGGGTDTQYF. CDR3 sequence (DNA): TGTGCCAGCAGTGTTGAGGGCGGGGGCACAGATACGCAGTATTTT.

The chain carries TRBV3-1 (or the pseudogene TRBV3-2) and TRBJ1-3, with TRBD1 matching over 8 bases. The CDR3 length is 13 residues. Germline CDR1 and CDR2: LGHDT and YNNKEL (reference sequence). J gave up 6 bases and V 3 bases, and 1 base lay outside the gene matches. CDR3 protein: CASSHQGANTIYF. The CDR3 nucleotides are TGTGCCAGCAGCCATCAGGGGGCAAACACCATATATTTT.

The chain combines TRBV10-3 with TRBJ1-1; 12 nucleotides agree with TRBD1. The CDR3 runs 16 residues. V dropped 10 bases and J dropped 0; count of bases not matched to a gene: 9. From germline, CDR1 is ENHRY and CDR2 SYGVKD. CDR3 loop: CATETRDRGLNTEAFF. Here the CDR3 DNA reads TGTGCCACGGAGACCCGGGACAGGGGGCTGAACACTGAAGCTTTCTTT.

V is TRBV5-1 and J is TRBJ2-1; 13 bases are shared with TRBD2. Trimming at V came to 4 bases and at J to 8 bases, leaving 9 bases not matched to a gene. Germline CDR1 and CDR2: SGHRS and YFSETQ. The CDR3 contains 16 residues. The CDR3 DNA is TGCGCCAGCAGCGGGGAGGGACTAGCGGGGAATGATGAGCAGTTCTTC. Amino acids: CASSGEGLAGNDEQFF.

The chain employs TRBV28 and TRBJ1-2; 10 nucleotides line up with TRBD1. The ends lost 2 bases at V and 7 bases at J; junction bases unmatched: 7. The CDR3 length is 15 residues. Per the germline V gene, CDR1 is MDHEN and CDR2 is SYDVKM. CDR3 sequence reads: CASSLQRTGGPGYTF. As DNA, the CDR3 is TGTGCCAGCAGTTTACAAAGGACAGGGGGACCTGGCTACACCTTC.

J is TRBJ2-5 and V is TRBV5-4; D is ambiguous. CDR3 size: 13 residues. The V end lost 2 bases, the J end lost 5 bases, and 10 bases lay between the germline ends. Germline V gene data show CDR1 as SGHNT and CDR2 as YYREEE (reference sequence). CDR3 nucleotides: TGTGCCAGCAGCTTACCAGGATACGAGACCCAGTACTTC. Protein sequence: CASSLPGYETQYF.

This sequence joins TRBV2 and TRBJ2-5; TRBD2 is a possible D gene (6 bases). The ends were cut back, 7 bases at V and 1 base at J, with 13 bases in the middle. Germline lookup yields CDR1 SNHLY and CDR2 FYNNEI. The CDR3 covers 14 residues. CDR3 sequence: CASTGERVQETQYF. The CDR3 DNA sequence: TGTGCCAGCACCGGGGAGCGGGTCCAAGAGACCCAGTACTTC.

CDR3: CASSEQALYGYTF. DNA of the CDR3: TGTGCCAGCAGTGAACAGGCACTCTATGGCTACACCTTC. V is TRBV6-1 and J is TRBJ1-2; D remains ambiguous. This CDR3 is 13 amino acids long. Germline-derived CDR1 and CDR2 are MNHNS and SASEGT. Trimming cost V 2 bases and J 4 bases, with 8 bases left between them.

The rearrangement uses TRBV7-6 and TRBJ1-2; D is perhaps TRBD1 (5 bases). Germline CDR1 is SGHVS and CDR2 is FNYEAQ. Between the trimmed V and J ends, which lost 5 bases and 4 bases, there was a span of 11 bases. This CDR3 has 13 residues. CDR3 amino acids: CASSLGTGYGYTF. In DNA form, the CDR3 reads TGTGCCAGCAGCCTCGGGACTGGCTATGGCTACACCTTC.

The V and J genes are TRBV5-6 and TRBJ2-2, with 9 bases that match TRBD1. Trimming at V came to 4 bases and at J to 4 bases, leaving 8 bases not matched to a gene. The CDR3 spans 16 residues. Germline V gene sequence: CDR1 SGHDT, CDR2 YYEEEE. CDR3 amino acids: CASSRIQGAGTGELFF. As DNA, the CDR3 is TGTGCCAGCAGCCGAATACAGGGGGCAGGCACCGGGGAGCTGTTTTTT.

The V call is TRBV2, the J call TRBJ2-3, with a tentative D call TRBD2 (6 bases). CDR3 size: 13 residues. Trimming stripped 6 bases from V and 4 bases from J, with 11 bases between. Germline values: CDR1 SNHLY, CDR2 FYNNEI. Here the CDR3 DNA reads TGTGCCAGCAGGTCACTAGCTCCAGATACGCAGTATTTT. Residues: CASRSLAPDTQYF.

This chain links TRBV3-1 (or the pseudogene TRBV3-2) with TRBJ1-2; no clear D. The CDR3 covers 16 residues. The V gene's germline CDR1 is LGHDT and CDR2 YNNKEL (reference sequence). Trimming left V 4 bases short and J 1 base short, with 16 bases between. The CDR3 sequence: CASSPLSGKGNYGYTF. The CDR3 DNA follows: TGTGCCAGCAGCCCGTTGAGCGGGAAGGGTAACTATGGCTACACCTTC.

The chain carries TRBV6-5 and TRBJ1-2, with 8 bases identical to TRBD1. The trim removed 6 bases at V and 4 bases at J, leaving 7 bases unmatched. Per the germline V gene, CDR1 is MNHEY and CDR2 is SVGAGI. CDR3 size: 14 residues. The CDR3 bases are TGTGCCAGCAGAGCAGGGGGCGCCGGCTATGGCTACACCTTC. Amino acids: CASRAGGAGYGYTF.

The chain recombines TRBV7-9 with TRBJ1-2; D possibly corresponds to TRBD1 (6 bases). The CDR3 extends over 14 amino acids. V was shortened by 7 bases and J by 4 bases, with 16 bases between the two germline ends. Germline assignment: CDR1 SEHNR and CDR2 FQNEAQ (reference sequence). The CDR3 nucleotides read TGTGCCAGCAACGACGGACAGATATTCTATGGCTACACCTTC. Translation: CASNDGQIFYGYTF. Full variable domain (outside the CDR3, taken from reference TRBV7-9 and TRBJ1-2): DTGVSQNPRHKITKRGQNVTFRCDPISEHNRLYWYRQTLGQGPEFLTYFQNEAQLEKSRLLSDRFSAERPKGSFSTLEIQRTEQGDSAMYLCASNDGQIFYGYTFGSGTRLTVV.

The V gene is TRBV27, the J gene TRBJ2-2; D gene uncertain. The V gene lost 5 bases and the J gene lost 1 base, with 11 bases spanning the gap. Germline CDR1 reads MNHEY; CDR2 reads SMNVEV (reference sequence). The CDR3 runs 15 residues. This chain's CDR3 is CASSPRGLNTGELFF. The CDR3 DNA sequence: TGTGCCAGCAGTCCGCGCGGATTGAACACCGGGGAGCTGTTTTTT.

The genes are TRBV19 and TRBJ2-7, with a possible D match to TRBD2 (6 bases). CDR1 LNHDA and CDR2 SQIVND come from the germline V gene (reference sequence). Trimming cost V 3 bases and J 7 bases, with 10 bases left between them. This CDR3 spans 12 amino acids. The CDR3 coding sequence is TGTGCCAGTAGTATGAAGGCGGGGGAGCAGTACTTC. Translating gives CASSMKAGEQYF.

The V gene is TRBV9, the J gene TRBJ1-1; TRBD1 is a possible D gene (6 bases). CDR3 length equals 16 residues. Per the germline V gene, CDR1 is SGDLS and CDR2 is YYNGEE. Trimming pared 0 bases from V and 0 bases from J, leaving 12 bases between. The DNA for the CDR3 is TGTGCCAGCAGCGTAGGTGTAACAGGGCTGAACACTGAAGCTTTCTTT. Amino acids: CASSVGVTGLNTEAFF.